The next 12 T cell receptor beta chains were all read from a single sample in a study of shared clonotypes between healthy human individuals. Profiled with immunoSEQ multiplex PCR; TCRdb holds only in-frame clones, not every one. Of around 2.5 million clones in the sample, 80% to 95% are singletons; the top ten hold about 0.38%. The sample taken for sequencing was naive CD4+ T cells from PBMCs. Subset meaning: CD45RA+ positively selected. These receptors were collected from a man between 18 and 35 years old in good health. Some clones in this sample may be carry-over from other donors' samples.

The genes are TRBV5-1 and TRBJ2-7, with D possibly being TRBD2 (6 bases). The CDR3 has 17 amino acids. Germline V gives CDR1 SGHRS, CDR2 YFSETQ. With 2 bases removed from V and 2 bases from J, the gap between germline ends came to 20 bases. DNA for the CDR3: TGCGCCAGCAGCTTAGGGGAGATTAGCGGAACCCCCTACGAGCAGTACTTC. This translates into CASSLGEISGTPYEQYF. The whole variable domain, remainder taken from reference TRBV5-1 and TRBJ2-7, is KAGVTQTPRYLIKTRGQQVTLSCSPISGHRSVSWYQQTPGQGLQFLFEYFSETQRNKGNFPGRFSGRQFSNSRSEMNVSTLELGDSALYLCASSLGEISGTPYEQYFGPGTRLTVT.

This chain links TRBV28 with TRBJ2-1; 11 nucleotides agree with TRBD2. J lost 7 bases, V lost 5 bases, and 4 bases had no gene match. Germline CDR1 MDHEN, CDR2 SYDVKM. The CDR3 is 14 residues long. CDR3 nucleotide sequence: TGTGCCAGCAGTGGACTAGCGGGTGGGAATGAGCAGTTCTTC. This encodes CASSGLAGGNEQFF.

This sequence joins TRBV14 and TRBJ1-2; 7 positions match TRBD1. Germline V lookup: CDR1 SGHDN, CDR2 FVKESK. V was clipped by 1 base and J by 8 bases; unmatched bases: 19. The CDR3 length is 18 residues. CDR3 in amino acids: CASSQAHWTGWTLEGYTF. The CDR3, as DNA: TGTGCCAGCAGCCAAGCCCACTGGACAGGTTGGACTCTAGAAGGCTACACCTTC.

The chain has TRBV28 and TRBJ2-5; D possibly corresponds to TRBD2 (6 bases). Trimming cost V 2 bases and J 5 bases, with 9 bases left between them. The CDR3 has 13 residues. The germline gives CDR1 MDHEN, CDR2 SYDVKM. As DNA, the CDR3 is TGTGCCAGCAGTTTAGGGGGGAGCGAGACCCAGTACTTC. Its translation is CASSLGGSETQYF.

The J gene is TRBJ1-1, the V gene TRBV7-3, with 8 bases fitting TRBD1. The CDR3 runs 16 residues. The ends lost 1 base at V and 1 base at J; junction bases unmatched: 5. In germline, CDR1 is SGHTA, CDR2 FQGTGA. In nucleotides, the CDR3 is TGTGCCAGCAGCTTAAGCGCCGGACAGGGGAACACTGAAGCTTTCTTT. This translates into CASSLSAGQGNTEAFF.

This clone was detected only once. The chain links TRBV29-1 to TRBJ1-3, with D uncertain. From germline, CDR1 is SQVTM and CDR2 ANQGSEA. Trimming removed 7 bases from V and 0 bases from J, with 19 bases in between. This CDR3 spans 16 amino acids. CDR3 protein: CSASDRTVSSGNTIYF. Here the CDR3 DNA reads TGCAGCGCCTCGGACCGGACCGTAAGCTCTGGAAACACCATATATTTT.

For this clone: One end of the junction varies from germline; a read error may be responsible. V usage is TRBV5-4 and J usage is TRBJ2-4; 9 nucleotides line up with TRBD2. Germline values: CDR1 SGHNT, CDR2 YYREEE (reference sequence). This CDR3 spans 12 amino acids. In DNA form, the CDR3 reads TGTGCCAGCAGCTTGGGACTAGCGGTTATGGACTTC. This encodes CASSLGLAVMDF.

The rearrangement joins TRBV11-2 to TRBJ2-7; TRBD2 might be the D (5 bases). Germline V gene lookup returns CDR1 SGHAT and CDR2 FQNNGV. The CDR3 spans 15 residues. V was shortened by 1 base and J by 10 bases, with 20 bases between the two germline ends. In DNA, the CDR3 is TGTGCCAGCAGCTTAGTACCGGGAAACACATGGAGCCAGTACTTC. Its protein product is CASSLVPGNTWSQYF.

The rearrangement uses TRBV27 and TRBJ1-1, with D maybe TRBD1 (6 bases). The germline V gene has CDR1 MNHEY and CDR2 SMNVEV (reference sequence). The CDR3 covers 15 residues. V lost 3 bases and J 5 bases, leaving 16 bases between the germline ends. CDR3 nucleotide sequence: TGTGCCAGCAGTTTGTACAGGGCCCAGAAGACTGAAGCTTTCTTT. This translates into CASSLYRAQKTEAFF.

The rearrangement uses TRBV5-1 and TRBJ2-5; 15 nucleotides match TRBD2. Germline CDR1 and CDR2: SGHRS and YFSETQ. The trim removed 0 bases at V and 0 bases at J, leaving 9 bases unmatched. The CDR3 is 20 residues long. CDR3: CASSLGVSGLAGGYQETQYF. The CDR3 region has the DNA TGCGCCAGCAGCTTGGGAGTTTCGGGACTAGCGGGGGGTTACCAAGAGACCCAGTACTTC.

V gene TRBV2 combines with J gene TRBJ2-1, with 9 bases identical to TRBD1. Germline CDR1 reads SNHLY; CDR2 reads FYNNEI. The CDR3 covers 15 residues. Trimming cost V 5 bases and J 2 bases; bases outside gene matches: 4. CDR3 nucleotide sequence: TGTGCCAGCAGTTCGGGACAGGGACCCTACAATGAGCAGTTCTTC. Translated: CASSSGQGPYNEQFF.

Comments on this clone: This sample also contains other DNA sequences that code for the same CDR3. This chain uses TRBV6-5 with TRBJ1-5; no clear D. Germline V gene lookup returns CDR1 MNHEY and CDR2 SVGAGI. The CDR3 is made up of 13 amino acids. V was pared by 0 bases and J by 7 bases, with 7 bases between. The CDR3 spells CASSYSPGQPQHF. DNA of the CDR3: TGTGCCAGCAGTTACTCGCCGGGGCAGCCCCAGCATTTT.